A selection of T cell receptor beta chains follows, all from one sample in a study of radiotherapy plus CTLA-4 blockade in lung cancer. Clones were sequenced by immunoSEQ multiplex PCR, and TCRdb holds only the in-frame ones, with some missing. The sample lists 120,000 or so clones; around 90% were seen once. The sequencing used peripheral blood, collected from a patient treated with radiotherapy plus ipilimumab. These receptors all come from a human donor with non-small cell lung cancer that progressed on radiotherapy plus ipilimumab. Each CDR3 is given with its conserved first and last residue.

J gene | V gene | CDR3 protein
TRBJ2-7 | TRBV5-1 | CASSPRDPGYEQYF
TRBJ2-3 | TRBV19 | CASSISSLTDTQYF
TRBJ1-4 | TRBV2 | CASSELLKLFF
TRBJ2-1 | TRBV5-6 | CASIPSGVPSYNEQFF
TRBJ2-3 | TRBV6-6 | CASSYPPTDTQYF
TRBJ2-1 | TRBV19 | CASSIGQGSPYNEQFF
TRBJ2-5 | TRBV6-6 | CASSLTGNQETQYF
TRBJ2-1 | TRBV29-1 | CSVEPGQFF
TRBJ2-3 | TRBV7-3 | CASSRDAASTDTQYF
TRBJ1-1 | TRBV5-4 | CASSLAGQENTEAFF
TRBJ1-5 | TRBV4-2 | CASSQDGGQPQHF
TRBJ2-4 | TRBV2 | CASSEDPGQFIQYF
TRBJ1-5 | TRBV19 | CASSIGETQPQHF
TRBJ2-7 | TRBV9 | CASSVGPPGTGKHEQYF
TRBJ1-1 | TRBV6-6 | CASSSEIRGTEAFF
TRBJ2-1 | TRBV19 | CASSMSGSSYNEQFF
TRBJ1-1 | TRBV15 | CATSRAYRVNTEAFF
TRBJ1-2 | TRBV29-1 | CSVEDLKGLPDPKLYGYTF
TRBJ2-2 | TRBV7-6 | CASSLMATGGYTGELFF
TRBJ2-7 | TRBV7-9 | CASSHRQTAYEQYF
TRBJ1-2 | TRBV30 | CAWSVLGGRLGGYTF
TRBJ2-7 | TRBV5-1 | CASSLGGPSYEQYF
TRBJ2-1 | TRBV5-1 | CASSLTGNEQFF
TRBJ2-3 | TRBV29-1 | CSVLRGGDTQYF
TRBJ2-3 | TRBV4-2 | CASNVAQGATDTQYF
TRBJ2-3 | TRBV5-1 | CASSSFDRAGTDTQYF
TRBJ2-5 | TRBV5-6 | CASSLAGGETQYF
TRBJ1-1 | TRBV27 | CASSLSHYTEAFF
TRBJ2-3 | TRBV2 | CASSLIAGGPSNTQYF
TRBJ2-3 | TRBV27 | CASRGTSNTQYF
TRBJ1-4 | TRBV2 | CASRVQRVPNEKLFF
TRBJ2-7 | TRBV18 | CASSPQGADEQYF
TRBJ2-7 | TRBV6-1 | CASRGGVYEQYF
TRBJ2-1 | TRBV29-1 | CSVEVEQFF
TRBJ2-6 | TRBV15 | CATSRDRAVRGPPGANVLTF
TRBJ1-1 | TRBV6-1 | CASREQEADTEAFF
TRBJ1-2 | TRBV19 | CASSFTGVSTGYTF
TRBJ1-2 | TRBV28 | CASERTGRYGYTF
TRBJ2-7 | TRBV7-2 | CASSLDGGTNEQYF
TRBJ1-1 | TRBV5-1 | CASSVGMNTEAFF
TRBJ2-2 | TRBV6-1 | CASSEPYRGNTGELFF
TRBJ2-7 | TRBV4-2 | CASGEQGDHEQYF
TRBJ2-3 | TRBV5-1 | CASSRGTDTQYF
TRBJ2-5 | TRBV5-4 | CASSLGLLDGTQYF
TRBJ2-1 | TRBV7-3 | CASSLTRGSVSSYNEQFF
TRBJ2-7 | TRBV5-1 | CASKLVGGDEQYF
TRBJ2-1 | TRBV27 | CASILTAGTSWGEQFF
TRBJ2-2 | TRBV18 | CASSPTANTGELFF
TRBJ1-1 | TRBV18 | CASSPKEGLRTEAFF
TRBJ1-4 | TRBV5-1 | CASREGATNEKLFF
TRBJ2-1 | TRBV29-1 | CSVAPSGMVRKQFF
TRBJ1-2 | TRBV18 | CASSQMTGADPYGYTF
TRBJ2-3 | TRBV2 | CASSEALMVAGVSDTQYF
TRBJ2-5 | TRBV6-5 | CASSYPRGTGQETQYF
TRBJ1-2 | TRBV14 | CASSHRRGPYGYTF
TRBJ2-1 | TRBV9 | CASSGRLAGGSNEQFF